The 8 T cell receptor beta chains below all came from one sample that was sequenced in a study of T cells in Graves' hyperthyroidism and ophthalmopathy. It was RNA transcripts that yielded the amplified TCR beta CDR3 regions. The primer set for the first-round RT-PCR of the TCR CDR3 was HTBI. TCRdb reanalysed the multiplex PCR reads using MiXCR and keeps one entry per CDR3 protein. Of approximately 500,000 distinct CDR3 sequences in the sample, 40% to 55% were seen once. Source material: peripheral blood or thyroid tissue (not recorded which). These receptors originate from a woman aged 18-29 years with Graves' hyperthyroidism.

The rearrangement uses TRBV3-1 and TRBJ2-7; TRBD1 aligns across 10 bases. This CDR3 is built from 16 residues. Germline assignment: CDR1 LGHDT and CDR2 YNNKEL (reference sequence). V gave up 1 base and J gave up 3 bases; unmatched junction bases: 6. This CDR3 reads CASSQGPGQGFYEQYF. The CDR3 nucleotides read TGTGCCAGCAGCCAAGGACCGGGACAGGGGTTCTACGAGCAGTACTTC.

This clonotype was found many times. The J gene is TRBJ1-1, the V gene TRBV11-2, with D hard to call. CDR3 length: 14 residues. V was clipped by 0 bases and J by 1 base, with 6 bases between them. Germline V lookup: CDR1 SGHAT, CDR2 FQNNGV. CDR3 in DNA: TGTGCCAGCAGCTTAGATACAGCGAACACTGAAGCTTTCTTT. Encoded protein: CASSLDTANTEAFF. Complete variable domain (other parts from reference TRBV11-2 and TRBJ1-1): EAGVAQSPRYKIIEKRQSVAFWCNPISGHATLYWYQQILGQGPKLLIQFQNNGVVDDSQLPKDRFSAERLKGVDSTLKIQPAKLEDSAVYLCASSLDTANTEAFFGQGTRLTVV.

The chain employs TRBV5-4 and TRBJ2-5; unclear D gene. Trimming removed 10 bases at V and 4 bases at J, with 14 bases between. The CDR3 has 12 residues. Germline V lookup: CDR1 SGHNT, CDR2 YYREEE (reference sequence). Here the CDR3 reads CAHQAVGETQYF. The CDR3 DNA sequence: TGTGCCCATCAGGCGGTCGGAGAGACCCAGTACTTC.

This rearrangement joins TRBV9 to TRBJ1-2; no reliable D call. This CDR3 region has 16 residues. V was clipped by 3 bases and J by 1 base, with 16 bases between them. CDR1 SGDLS and CDR2 YYNGEE come from the germline V gene. The CDR3 loop reads CASSASSLPFNYGYTF. Here the CDR3 DNA reads TGTGCCAGCAGCGCGTCCTCACTCCCTTTTAACTATGGCTACACCTTC.

This clonotype was detected ten times or more. The rearrangement links TRBV20-1 to TRBJ2-7, with 8 bases aligning to TRBD2. The length of the CDR3 is 14 residues. Germline V gene lookup returns CDR1 DFQATT and CDR2 SNEGSKA (reference sequence). Losses at the gene ends were 1 base for V and 5 bases for J; bases not matched to a gene: 7. For the CDR3, the DNA is TGCAGTGCTAGAGCCCCGGGACTAGACGACGAGCAGTACTTC. Protein sequence: CSARAPGLDDEQYF.

Many counts were recorded for this clonotype. The V call is TRBV9, the J call TRBJ2-7; D is unclear. V lost 0 bases and J lost 3, with 10 bases in between. This CDR3 comprises 14 residues. CDR1 is SGDLS and CDR2 is YYNGEE in the germline V gene. CDR3 amino acids: CASSVDVQNYEQYF. The DNA of the CDR3 is TGTGCCAGCAGCGTAGATGTACAGAACTACGAGCAGTACTTC.

This clonotype was picked up many times. The genes are TRBV10-3 and TRBJ1-1; D is unclear. The germline gives CDR1 ENHRY, CDR2 SYGVKD. Trimming pared 2 bases from V and 0 bases from J, leaving 7 bases between. The CDR3 length is 14 residues. The CDR3 spells CAISEGRLNTEAFF. In nucleotides, the CDR3 is TGTGCCATCAGTGAGGGCAGGTTGAACACTGAAGCTTTCTTT.

This clonotype was found a few times. The chain joins TRBV5-8 to TRBJ2-5; D is perhaps TRBD2 (5 bases). The germline V gene has CDR1 SGHTS and CDR2 YDEGEE. This CDR3 region has 17 residues. The ends were cut back, 2 bases at V and 6 bases at J, with 23 bases in the middle. The DNA of the CDR3 is TGTGCCAGCAGCTTTTACGGCCCCCGGCAGTCGGGGAAGACCCAGTACTTC. This encodes CASSFYGPRQSGKTQYF.